The rows below give T cell receptor beta chains drawn from one sample of a study of PD-L1 blockade in urothelial cancer. Profiling relied on immunoSEQ multiplex PCR, and the TCRdb table lists in-frame clones only, not all of them. The top ten hold about 11% of the sample, which has around 66,000 clones, around nine tenths seen once. The sample consisted of PBMCs, taken around atezolizumab (anti-PD-L1) treatment. The receptor set was obtained from a man in his 60s with urothelial cancer. Both conserved end residues are part of each CDR3.

13,TRBV7-9,TRBJ2-7,CASSSGQTYEQYF
15,TRBV9,TRBJ2-1,CASSVGSGGIDEQFF
16,TRBV5-1,TRBJ2-3,CASRWDPGLAGGPGDF
14,TRBV16,TRBJ1-2,CASAGVGRTAGYTF
12,TRBV10-3,TRBJ2-7,CATGGGSYEQYF
17,TRBV19,TRBJ2-7,CASSIAARGLAGSEQYF
14,TRBV27,TRBJ2-4,CASSPLWAKNIQYF
13,TRBV7-9,TRBJ1-2,CASSLEGAYGYTF
15,TRBV11-2,TRBJ2-5,CASGAPGAGQETQYF
15,TRBV25-1,TRBJ2-1,CASSDPPTGSHEQFF
20,TRBV28,TRBJ1-1,CATHPPGVPVQGGSDGEAFF
18,TRBV6-1,TRBJ1-4,CASSEAGGFRIVGEKLFF
16,TRBV4-1,TRBJ2-2,CASSHPSQGNTGELFF
14,TRBV30,TRBJ1-3,CAWSVGTTGNTIYF
15,TRBV9,TRBJ2-7,CASSVGGGSGNEQYF
13,TRBV2,TRBJ2-3,CASSGQGGDTQYF
16,TRBV5-1,TRBJ2-7,CASSPVRDRYYYEQYF
13,TRBV6-5,TRBJ2-5,CASSYNRGETQYF
17,TRBV4-2,TRBJ2-7,CASSQSLAAKGSYEQYF
13,TRBV5-4,TRBJ2-5,CASTGSGSETQYF
13,TRBV12-5,TRBJ1-1,CASGSGLNTEAFF
14,TRBV5-4,TRBJ2-5,CASYPGTGVETQYF
17,TRBV11-3,TRBJ2-7,CASSSPGRGVTPYEQYF
18,TRBV4-1,TRBJ2-1,CASSQVIAGGTTYNEQFF
11,TRBV19,TRBJ1-2,CASSGRYGYTF